This entry is about one T cell receptor (beta chain). Its antigen is as yet unknown. An end of the junction differs from the germline gene, which may be a read error. This sample stems from a study of cytomegalovirus exposure and HLA in healthy donors. Study-wide results and limits: Most sequenced TCRs were rare (though some public TCRs occurred in many donors). When a later analysis was performed, an Asian-associated ancestry cluster reportedly had fewer N-insertions than the approximately 690-donor mean.

The length of the CDR3 is 16 residues. Germline lookup yields CDR1 MGHRA and CDR2 YSYEKL. Researchers ran the PCR with 60 Vbeta and 13 Jbeta primers. Sequenced by immunoSEQ multiplex PCR; TCRdb stores in-frame clones only, minus some. The data hold more than 110,000 clones, with about 80% observed a single time. This rearrangement joins TRBV4-1 to TRBJ1-1; D is perhaps TRBD1 (6 bases). The origin of this receptor is a male donor in good health and CMV-seronegative. Sequencing was done on a sample of PBMCs. The CDR3, as DNA: TGTGCCAGCAGCCAACTTCGGGACATGTCGAACACTGAAGCTTTCTTT. It translates to CASSQLRDMSNTEAFF.